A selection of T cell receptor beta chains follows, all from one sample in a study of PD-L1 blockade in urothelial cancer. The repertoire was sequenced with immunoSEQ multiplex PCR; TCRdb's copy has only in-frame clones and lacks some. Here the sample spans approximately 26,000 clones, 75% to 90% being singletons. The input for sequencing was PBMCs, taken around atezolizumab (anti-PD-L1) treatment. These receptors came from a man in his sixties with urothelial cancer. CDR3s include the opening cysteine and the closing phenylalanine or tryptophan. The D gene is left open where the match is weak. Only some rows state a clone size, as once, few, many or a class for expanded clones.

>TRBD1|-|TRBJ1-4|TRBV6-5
TGTGCCAGCAGGGTGGGACAGGGCTTGGAAAAACTGTTTTTT
CASRVGQGLEKLFF
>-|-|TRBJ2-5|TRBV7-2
TGTGCCAGCAGCTTGGGAGCAGGGGGGTGGCAGACCCAGTACTTC
CASSLGAGGWQTQYF
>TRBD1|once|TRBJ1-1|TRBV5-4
TGTGCCAGCAGCTTGTCCCGGGACAGGAACACTGAAGCTTTCTTT
CASSLSRDRNTEAFF
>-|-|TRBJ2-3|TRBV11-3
TGTGCCAGCAGCTCTGGGGGCGGTAGCACAGATACGCAGTATTTT
CASSSGGGSTDTQYF
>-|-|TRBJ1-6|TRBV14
TGTGCCAGCAGCCAAGAATACAGGAGCTCCTATAATTCACCCCTCCACTTT
CASSQEYRSSYNSPLHF
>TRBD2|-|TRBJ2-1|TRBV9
TGTGCCAGCAGCGTAGTGGGGGGGACCTCCTACAATGAGCAGTTCTTC
CASSVVGGTSYNEQFF
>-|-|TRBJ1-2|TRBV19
TGTGCCAGTGGCGGCAGGGGCACTGATCGCTATGGCTACACCTTC
CASGGRGTDRYGYTF
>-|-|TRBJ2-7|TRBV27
TGTGCCAGCAGTTTATCGGGGGCTCGCTACGAGCAGTACTTC
CASSLSGARYEQYF
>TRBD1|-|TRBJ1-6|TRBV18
TGTGCCAGCTCACCACCTAGGGACAGCTCACCCCTCCACTTT
CASSPPRDSSPLHF
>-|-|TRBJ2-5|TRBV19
TGTGCCAGTAGCACGGGTGGAGAGACCCAGTACTTC
CASSTGGETQYF
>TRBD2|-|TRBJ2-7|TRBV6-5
TGTGCCAGCAGTGGCCGACTAGCGGGGGTGTGGGAGCAGTACTTC
CASSGRLAGVWEQYF
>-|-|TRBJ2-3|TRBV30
TGTGCCTGGAGTGTAAAAGCAACCGTCCTGAAAACGCAGTATTTT
CAWSVKATVLKTQYF
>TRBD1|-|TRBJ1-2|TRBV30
TGTGCCGGACAGGTTAACTATGGCTACACCTTC
CAGQVNYGYTF
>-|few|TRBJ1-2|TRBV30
TGTGTGGCTCGGGACATCTCGACTAACTATGGCTACACCTTC
CVARDISTNYGYTF
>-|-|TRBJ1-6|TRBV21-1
TGTGCCAGCAGCAAAGCGCTAGACAGGTTGGACCATAATTCACCCCTCCACTTT
CASSKALDRLDHNSPLHF
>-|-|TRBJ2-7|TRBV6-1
TGTGCCAGCAGTAACACAGATATTCCCTACGAGCAGTACTTC
CASSNTDIPYEQYF
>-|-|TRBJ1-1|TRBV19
TGTGCCAGTATTGGGGAGACAGGACCCCTCTACACTGAAGCTTTCTTT
CASIGETGPLYTEAFF
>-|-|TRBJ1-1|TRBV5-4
TGTGCCAGCAGCGCACCGGGACTTAACACTGAAGCTTTCTTT
CASSAPGLNTEAFF
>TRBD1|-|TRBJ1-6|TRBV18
TGTGCCAGCTCACCACCGCAGGGGGCAGGTTCACCCCTCCACTTT
CASSPPQGAGSPLHF
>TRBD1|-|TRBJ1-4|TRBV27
TGTGCCAGCAGTAAAACAGGGGACTGGGAAAAACTGTTTTTT
CASSKTGDWEKLFF
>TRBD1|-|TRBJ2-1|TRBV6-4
TGTGCCAGCAGTCCCGGGACAGGGGGGCCCAATGAGCAGTTCTTC
CASSPGTGGPNEQFF
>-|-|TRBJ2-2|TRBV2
TGTGCCAGCAGTTCTATGGTTGAGGTCGGGGAGCTGTTTTTT
CASSSMVEVGELFF
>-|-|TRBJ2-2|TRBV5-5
TGTGCCAGCAGCTTGTCTCCGGACTTCGGGGAGCTGTTTTTT
CASSLSPDFGELFF
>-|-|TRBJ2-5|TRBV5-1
TGCGCCAGCAGCTTGTACCGACAGAACCAAGAGACCCAGTACTTC
CASSLYRQNQETQYF
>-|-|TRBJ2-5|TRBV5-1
TGCGCCAGCAGCTTGAACCAGGGGTCACCCGAAACCCAGTACTTC
CASSLNQGSPETQYF
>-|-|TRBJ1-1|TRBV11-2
TGTGCCAGCAGCTTCCGGGAGAACACTGAAGCTTTCTTT
CASSFRENTEAFF
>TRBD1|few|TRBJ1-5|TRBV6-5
TGTGCCAGCAGACGACAGGGGGCAGAGCAGCCCCAGCATTTT
CASRRQGAEQPQHF
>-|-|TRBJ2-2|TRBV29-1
TGCAGCGTTGAATCAGGAGGAATGGCCGGGGAGCTGTTTTTT
CSVESGGMAGELFF
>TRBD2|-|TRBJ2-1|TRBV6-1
TGTGCCAGCAGTGATAGCGGGAGGTTCTACAATGAGCAGTTCTTC
CASSDSGRFYNEQFF
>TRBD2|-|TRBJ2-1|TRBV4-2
TGTGCCAGCAGCCGAGGCGGGACTAGCGGGAGAAATGAGCAGTTCTTC
CASSRGGTSGRNEQFF
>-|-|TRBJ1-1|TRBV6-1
TGTGCCAGCAGTGTTTCAAAGAACACTGAAGCTTTCTTT
CASSVSKNTEAFF
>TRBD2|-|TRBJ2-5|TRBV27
TGTGCCAGCAGTACTAGCGGGAGGGCCTTAGAGACCCAGTACTTC
CASSTSGRALETQYF
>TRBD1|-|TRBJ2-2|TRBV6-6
TGTGCCAGCACCGGACAGGGTGGGGGTAACACCGGGGAGCTGTTTTTT
CASTGQGGGNTGELFF
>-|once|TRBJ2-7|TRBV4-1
TGCGCCAGCAGCCAAGATTTTGCAGGGTCTGGGTACGAGCAGTACTTC
CASSQDFAGSGYEQYF
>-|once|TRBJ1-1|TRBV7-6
TGTGCCAGCAGCTTAGCAGACAGAGAAGCTTTCTTT
CASSLADREAFF
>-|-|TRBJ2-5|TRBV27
TGTGCCAGCAGGAAAACCAGCGGCACCCAGTACTTC
CASRKTSGTQYF
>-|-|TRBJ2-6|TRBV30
TGTGCCTGGAGTCAACCTACCGACAGACGTGTTGCTGGGGCCAACGTCCTGACTTTC
CAWSQPTDRRVAGANVLTF
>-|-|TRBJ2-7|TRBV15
TGTGCCACCAGCAGGGAGGATAATGGGTACTACGAGCAGTACTTC
CATSREDNGYYEQYF
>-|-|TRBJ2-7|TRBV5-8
TGTGCCAGCAGCTTGGGTGTCCGAGCCCCCTACGAGCAGTACTTC
CASSLGVRAPYEQYF
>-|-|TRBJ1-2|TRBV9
TGTGCCAGCAGCCCTTTCGGGGGAAGCAACTATGGCTACACCTTC
CASSPFGGSNYGYTF
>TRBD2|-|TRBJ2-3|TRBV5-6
TGTGCCAGCAGCTGGGCTAGCGGGAGGGTTAGCACAGATACGCAGTATTTT
CASSWASGRVSTDTQYF
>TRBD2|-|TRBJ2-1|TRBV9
TGTGCCAGCAGCGCAACTAGCGGGGGGGCTTTTGAGCAGTTCTTC
CASSATSGGAFEQFF
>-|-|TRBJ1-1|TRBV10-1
TGCGCCAGCAGTGTGAGCAGGGTGAACACTGAAGCTTTCTTT
CASSVSRVNTEAFF
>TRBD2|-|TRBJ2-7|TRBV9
TGTGCCAGCAGCGTGGGGACTAGCGGGAGGGTGTCGAGTTACGAGCAGTACTTC
CASSVGTSGRVSSYEQYF
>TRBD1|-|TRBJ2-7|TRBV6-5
TGTGCCAGCAACAGAGGGACAGGGGGATTCTACGAGCAGTACTTC
CASNRGTGGFYEQYF
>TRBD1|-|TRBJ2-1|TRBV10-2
TGCGCCAGCAGTGACACCGGGACAGGGATAAGAAATGAGCAGTTCTTC
CASSDTGTGIRNEQFF